These 20 T cell receptor beta chains were sequenced from one sample in a study of cytomegalovirus exposure and HLA in healthy donors. This PCR relied on a set of 60 Vbeta primers and 13 Jbeta primers. The assay was immunoSEQ multiplex PCR, and TCRdb's table has in-frame clones only and misses some. This sample yields roughly 150,000 clones, of which roughly 73% are seen a single time; roughly 12% belongs to the top ten. The sample taken for sequencing was PBMCs. These receptors all stem from a young man in good health and CMV-seropositive.

The chain employs TRBV2 and TRBJ2-3; D unresolved. Germline values: CDR1 SNHLY, CDR2 FYNNEI. V gave up 1 base and J gave up 5 bases, with 16 bases separating them. This CDR3 has 16 residues. CDR3 nucleotides: TGTGCCAGCAGTGAAGGAGGTAGCCGAGCTTTAGATACGCAGTATTTT. As protein: CASSEGGSRALDTQYF.

The gene calls are TRBV5-6 and TRBJ2-7, with TRBD2 matching 8 bases. The V gene's germline CDR1 is SGHDT and CDR2 YYEEEE. J was trimmed by 5 bases and V by 0 bases; bases with no gene match: 7. The CDR3 sequence is 15 residues long. CDR3 bases: TGTGCCAGCAGCTTGGCCGGGACTAGGGCCGACGAGCAGTACTTC. Protein product: CASSLAGTRADEQYF.

The chain is built from TRBV10-2 and TRBJ1-3, with 8 nucleotides matching TRBD1. Germline V lookup: CDR1 WSHSY, CDR2 SAAADI. The CDR3 runs 14 residues. With V trimmed by 3 bases and J by 4 bases, 2 bases remained unmatched. CDR3 residues: CASSDRGRGNTIYF. CDR3 nucleotides: TGCGCCAGCAGTGACAGGGGGCGAGGAAACACCATATATTTT.

This clone came up a few times. V gene TRBV7-2 combines with J gene TRBJ2-2; a possible D gene is TRBD2 (5 bases). The ends were cut back, 3 bases at V and 8 bases at J, with 13 bases in the middle. Germline V gives CDR1 SGHTA, CDR2 FQGNSA. The length of the CDR3 is 14 residues. CDR3 sequence reads: CASSFSRERGELFF. The CDR3 bases are TGTGCCAGCAGCTTCAGTCGGGAAAGGGGGGAGCTGTTTTTT. The variable domain in full, completed from reference TRBV7-2 and TRBJ2-2, reads GAGVSQSPSNKVTEKGKDVELRCDPISGHTALYWYRQSLGQGLEFLIYFQGNSAPDKSGLPSDRFSAERTGGSVSTLTIQRTQQEDSAVYLCASSFSRERGELFFGEGSRLTVL.

The sample holds a few counts of this clone. The V gene is TRBV4-1, the J gene TRBJ1-1; 10 nucleotides line up with TRBD1. J lost 4 bases, V lost 4 bases, and 6 bases had no gene match. The CDR3 is 15 residues long. Looked up from germline, CDR1 is MGHRA and CDR2 is YSYEKL. In DNA, the CDR3 is TGCGCCAGCAGCCCGACCGGGACAGGGGTCACTGAAGCTTTCTTT. Its protein product is CASSPTGTGVTEAFF.

This clone occurred a few times. The V call is TRBV10-3, the J call TRBJ1-2, with 10 bases aligning to TRBD1. This CDR3 contains 15 residues. The ends lost 7 bases at V and 5 bases at J; junction bases unmatched: 10. Germline V CDR1 and CDR2: ENHRY, SYGVKD. The CDR3 nucleotides are TGTGCCATCACCGACCCCGGGACAGGGGAATATGGCTACACCTTC. Its protein is CAITDPGTGEYGYTF.

This chain uses TRBV30 with TRBJ1-1, with a weak D call TRBD1 (5 bases). Germline CDR1 GTSNPN, CDR2 SVGIG (reference sequence). The CDR3 is 10 amino acids. The CDR3 DNA follows: TGTGCTGTTGGGGCCGCTGAAGCTTTCTTT. Its protein product is CAVGAAEAFF.

This clone appeared a few times. This rearrangement joins TRBV9 to TRBJ2-1; 9 bases are shared with TRBD2. This CDR3 spans 15 amino acids. The V segment lost 4 bases and the J segment 4 bases; nucleotides outside the gene matches: 6. Germline V lookup: CDR1 SGDLS, CDR2 YYNGEE. Here the CDR3 DNA reads TGTGCCAGCAGCATTAGACTAGCGGAGTACAATGAGCAGTTCTTC. This gives the protein CASSIRLAEYNEQFF.

The chain joins TRBV4-1 to TRBJ2-7; tentative D call: TRBD2 (5 bases). Trimming shortened V by 0 bases and J by 0 bases, and 15 bases separated the two germline ends. From germline, CDR1 is MGHRA and CDR2 YSYEKL. This CDR3 has 17 amino acids. This chain's CDR3 is CASSQDTRPPSSYEQYF. The CDR3 nucleotides are TGCGCCAGCAGCCAAGATACTAGGCCCCCATCCTCCTACGAGCAGTACTTC.

The chain joins TRBV28 to TRBJ2-3, with a tentative D call TRBD2 (7 bases). Germline V gene data show CDR1 as MDHEN and CDR2 as SYDVKM. Deletions cut 2 bases from V and 4 bases from J, with 13 bases between. The CDR3 has 15 residues. The CDR3, as DNA: TGTGCCAGCAGTTTACCGGGGGAGGGGGCAGATACGCAGTATTTT. It specifies CASSLPGEGADTQYF.

The chain carries TRBV15 and TRBJ1-1, with 7 positions matching TRBD1. Losses at the gene ends were 3 bases for V and 0 bases for J; bases not matched to a gene: 10. Germline V gives CDR1 LNHNV, CDR2 YYDKDF (reference sequence). CDR3 length: 17 amino acids. The CDR3 loop reads CATSRTGLDTMNTEAFF. CDR3 DNA: TGTGCCACCAGCAGGACAGGGCTGGATACTATGAACACTGAAGCTTTCTTT.

CDR3: CASSLERADNQPQHF. CDR3 in DNA: TGTGCCAGCAGCTTAGAGAGAGCCGATAATCAGCCCCAGCATTTT. The chain links TRBV7-8 to TRBJ1-5, with D unresolved. The length of the CDR3 is 15 residues. Trimming took 1 base from V and 4 from J, leaving 11 bases between them. From germline, CDR1 is SGHVS and CDR2 FQNEAQ.

CDR3 amino acids: CASSEQGKREQFF. The CDR3 DNA sequence: TGCGCCAGCAGTGAGCAGGGAAAGCGTGAGCAGTTCTTC. The rearrangement uses TRBV10-1 and TRBJ2-1, with D perhaps matching TRBD1 (5 bases). The CDR3 extends over 13 amino acids. V lost 2 bases, J lost 9 bases, and 11 bases lay in between. Germline lookup yields CDR1 WNHNN and CDR2 SYGVQD (reference sequence).

This clone was counted only a few times. The gene calls are TRBV19 and TRBJ1-2; tentative D call: TRBD1 (5 bases). This CDR3 has 14 residues. Per germline, CDR1 LNHDA and CDR2 SQIVND (reference sequence). The V end was cut by 4 bases, the J end by 5 bases, with 14 bases between. CDR3 protein: CASSRSDRGYGYTF. The CDR3 DNA sequence: TGTGCCAGTAGTAGATCCGACAGAGGATATGGCTACACCTTC. The full variable domain, completed using reference TRBV19 and TRBJ1-2, is DGGITQSPKYLFRKEGQNVTLSCEQNLNHDAMYWYRQDPGQGLRLIYYSQIVNDFQKGDIAEGYSVSREKKESFPLTVTSAQKNPTAFYLCASSRSDRGYGYTFGSGTRLTVV.

V usage is TRBV9 and J usage is TRBJ2-1, with 11 bases fitting TRBD2. This CDR3 has 18 residues. Looked up from germline, CDR1 is SGDLS and CDR2 is YYNGEE. The junction had 10 bases not matched to a gene; V was cut back by 4 bases and J by 1 base. The CDR3 reads CASSPSGLAGGSYNEQFF. In DNA form, the CDR3 reads TGTGCCAGCAGCCCAAGCGGGCTAGCGGGAGGTTCCTACAATGAGCAGTTCTTC.

This chain links TRBV6-1 with TRBJ1-2; possible D gene TRBD1, 6 bases. Deletions cut 6 bases from V and 4 bases from J, with 18 bases between. Per germline, CDR1 MNHNS and CDR2 SASEGT. This CDR3 region has 15 residues. CDR3 bases: TGTGCCAGCAGGAGGACAGACTATGAGGGCTATGGCTACACCTTC. Its protein product is CASRRTDYEGYGYTF.

This clone was seen a handful of times. The chain joins TRBV27 to TRBJ2-2, with 10 bases identical to TRBD2. CDR1 and CDR2 (germline): MNHEY, SMNVEV (reference sequence). V dropped 6 bases and J dropped 0; count of bases not matched to a gene: 7. This CDR3 region has 17 residues. The CDR3 is CASRDRGLAANTGELFF. As DNA, the CDR3 is TGTGCCAGCAGGGACAGAGGACTAGCGGCGAACACCGGGGAGCTGTTTTTT.

This rearrangement joins TRBV18 to TRBJ2-6, with D perhaps TRBD1 (6 bases). Germline CDR1 and CDR2: KGHSH and LQKENI. The CDR3 is made up of 17 amino acids. With 3 bases removed from V and 0 bases from J, the gap between germline ends came to 12 bases. The CDR3 DNA reads as TGTGCCAGCTCACCTCGGCAGGGGAGCTCTGGGGCCAACGTCCTGACTTTC. Protein sequence: CASSPRQGSSGANVLTF. The full variable domain, in which reference TRBV18 and TRBJ2-6 provide the parts outside the CDR3, is NAGVMQNPRHLVRRRGQEARLRCSPMKGHSHVYWYRQLPEEGLKFMVYLQKENIIDESGMPKERFSAEFPKEGPSILRIQQVVRGDSAAYFCASSPRQGSSGANVLTFGAGSRLTVL.

The chain uses TRBV27 and TRBJ1-1; the D is unclear. Trimming stripped 3 bases from V and 0 bases from J, with 11 bases between. Germline V CDR1 and CDR2: MNHEY, SMNVEV (reference sequence). The CDR3 covers 15 residues. CDR3 residues: CASSFLAGMNTEAFF. The CDR3 DNA reads as TGTGCCAGCAGTTTTCTCGCGGGAATGAACACTGAAGCTTTCTTT.

The chain joins TRBV29-1 to TRBJ1-1; TRBD1 is a possible D gene (5 bases). CDR3 length: 13 amino acids. Germline-derived CDR1 and CDR2 are SQVTM and ANQGSEA. Trimming took off 7 bases at V and 11 bases at J, with 23 bases between the two ends. The CDR3 region has the DNA TGCAGCGCCCCCGAGCCTGGGGCGAGGTGGGCTTTCTTT. Its translation is CSAPEPGARWAFF.